This T cell receptor beta chain was recorded in a study of neurological immune-mediated disorders. The ends lost 3 bases at V and 6 bases at J; junction bases unmatched: 2. This CDR3 is 12 amino acids long. CDR1 is SGDLS and CDR2 is YYNGEE in the germline V gene. Synthesis of cDNA was accomplished via 5'RACE employing 10-nucleotide random UMIs. TCRdb re-derived calls from the 5' RACE reads in MiXCR, one entry per CDR3 protein. The sample records some 28,000 distinct CDR3 sequences, 6.6% being singletons. The receptor was isolated from a woman in her forties or fifties in good health. Sequences were obtained from PBMCs. The chain couples TRBV9 to TRBJ2-7; 8 nucleotides line up with TRBD1. The DNA of the CDR3 is TGTGCCAGCAGCGGGACAGGGCCCGAGCAGTACTTC. It is translated as CASSGTGPEQYF.